This T cell receptor (beta chain) derives from a study of T cell repertoires in cytomegalovirus infection. One entry per CDR3 protein results from TCRdb running MiXCR on the reads. Counted here are about 300,000 distinct CDR3 sequences, around 9.1% occurring once; the ten biggest clones make up less than 3%. This clonotype was picked up a small number of times. The antigen remains unidentified. Broader study findings: Pooled public TCR beta family frequency picked out CMV carriers with the relevant HLA.

The V gene's germline CDR1 is MGHDK and CDR2 SYGVNS. The V and J ends lost 6 bases and 10 bases, in that order; junction bases with no gene match: 10. The CDR3 has 16 amino acids. The sequenced material came from PBMCs. J is TRBJ1-6 and V is TRBV25-1; TRBD1 matches 12 bases. This receptor was obtained from a human donor in good health (CMV status not recorded). Some clones in this sample may be carry-over from other donors' samples. For the CDR3, the DNA is TGTGCCAGCAGCCCGCCCGGGACAGGGGGCATCTCACCCCTCCACTTT. It codes for CASSPPGTGGISPLHF. Full variable domain (rest looked up from reference TRBV25-1 and TRBJ1-6): EADIYQTPRYLVIGTGKKITLECSQTMGHDKMYWYQQDPGMELHLIHYSYGVNSTEKGDLSSESTVSRIRTEHFPLTLESARPSHTSQYLCASSPPGTGGISPLHFGNGTRLTVT.